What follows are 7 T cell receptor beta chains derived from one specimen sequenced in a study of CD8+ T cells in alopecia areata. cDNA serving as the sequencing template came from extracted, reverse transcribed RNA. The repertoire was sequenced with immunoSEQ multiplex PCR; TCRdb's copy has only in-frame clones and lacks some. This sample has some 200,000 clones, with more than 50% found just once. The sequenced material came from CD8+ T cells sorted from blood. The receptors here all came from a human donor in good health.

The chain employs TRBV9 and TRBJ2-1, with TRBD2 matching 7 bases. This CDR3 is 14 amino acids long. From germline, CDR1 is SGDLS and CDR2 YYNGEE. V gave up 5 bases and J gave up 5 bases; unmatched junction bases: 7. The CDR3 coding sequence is TGTGCCAGCAGGGGTGACGGGGGGAACAATGAGCAGTTCTTC. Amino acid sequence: CASRGDGGNNEQFF.

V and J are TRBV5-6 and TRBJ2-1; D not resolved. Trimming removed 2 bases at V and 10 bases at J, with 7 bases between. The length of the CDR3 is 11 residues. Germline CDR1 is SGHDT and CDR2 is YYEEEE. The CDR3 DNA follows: TGTGCCAGCAGCTTCGGTCAGGAGCAGTTCTTC. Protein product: CASSFGQEQFF. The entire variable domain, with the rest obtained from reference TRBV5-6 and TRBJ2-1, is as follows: DAGVTQSPTHLIKTRGQQVTLRCSPKSGHDTVSWYQQALGQGPQFIFQYYEEEERQRGNFPDRFSGHQFPNYSSELNVNALLLGDSALYLCASSFGQEQFFGPGTRLTVL.

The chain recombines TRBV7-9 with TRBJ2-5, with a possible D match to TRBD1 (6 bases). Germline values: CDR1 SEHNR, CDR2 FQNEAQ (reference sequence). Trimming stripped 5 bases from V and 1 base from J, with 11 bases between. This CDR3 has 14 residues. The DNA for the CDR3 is TGTGCCAGCAGCCAGGGGTTTGGCCAAGAGACCCAGTACTTC. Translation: CASSQGFGQETQYF. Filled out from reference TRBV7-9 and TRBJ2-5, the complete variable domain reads DTGVSQNPRHKITKRGQNVTFRCDPISEHNRLYWYRQTLGQGPEFLTYFQNEAQLEKSRLLSDRFSAERPKGSFSTLEIQRTEQGDSAMYLCASSQGFGQETQYFGPGTRLLVL.

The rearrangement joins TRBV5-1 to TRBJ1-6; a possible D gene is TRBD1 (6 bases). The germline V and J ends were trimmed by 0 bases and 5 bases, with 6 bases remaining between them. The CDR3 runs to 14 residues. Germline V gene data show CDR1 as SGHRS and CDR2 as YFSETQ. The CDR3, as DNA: TGCGCCAGCAGCTTGGGACAGGATAATTCACCCCTCCACTTT. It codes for CASSLGQDNSPLHF.

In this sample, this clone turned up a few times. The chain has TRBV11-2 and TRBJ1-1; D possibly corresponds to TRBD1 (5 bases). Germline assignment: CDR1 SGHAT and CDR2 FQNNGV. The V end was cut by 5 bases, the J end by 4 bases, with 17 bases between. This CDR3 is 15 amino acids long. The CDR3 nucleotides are TGTGCCAGCAGCCAGCGGGACTTGCAGGTCACTGAAGCTTTCTTT. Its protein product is CASSQRDLQVTEAFF.

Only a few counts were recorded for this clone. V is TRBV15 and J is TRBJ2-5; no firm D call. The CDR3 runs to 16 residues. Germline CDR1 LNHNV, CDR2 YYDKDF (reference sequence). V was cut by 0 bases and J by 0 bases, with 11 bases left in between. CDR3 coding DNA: TGTGCCACCAGCAGAGACAACCCAAGCAACCAAGAGACCCAGTACTTC. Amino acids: CATSRDNPSNQETQYF.

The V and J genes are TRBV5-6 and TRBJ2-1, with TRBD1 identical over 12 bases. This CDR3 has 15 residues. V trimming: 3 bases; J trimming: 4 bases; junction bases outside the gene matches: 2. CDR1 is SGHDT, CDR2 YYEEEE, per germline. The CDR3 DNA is TGTGCCAGCAGCTCGGGACAGGGGGCTTACAATGAGCAGTTCTTC. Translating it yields CASSSGQGAYNEQFF.